One sample yielded the 22 T cell receptor beta chains listed below, sequenced in a study of blood T cell repertoires in COVID-19. Sequencing used immunoSEQ multiplex PCR; TCRdb keeps in-frame clones, though not all of them. This sample has about 37,000 clones, with 88% found just once. The specimen sequenced was peripheral blood. These receptors originate from a human donor in a cohort sampled during active COVID-19.

The chain recombines TRBV10-3 with TRBJ2-1, with D possibly being TRBD2 (6 bases). The V end lost 1 base, the J end lost 8 bases, and 9 bases lay between the germline ends. The CDR3 contains 13 residues. Germline V CDR1 and CDR2: ENHRY, SYGVKD. CDR3 DNA sequence: TGTGCCATCAGTGAGTTAACTAGCCATGAGCAGTTCTTC. Its protein product is CAISELTSHEQFF.

V gene TRBV6-5 combines with J gene TRBJ1-3; 7 bases are shared with TRBD1. V was pared by 4 bases and J by 4 bases, with 4 bases of the junction left unmatched. CDR1 is MNHEY and CDR2 is SVGAGI in the germline V gene. The CDR3 is made up of 14 amino acids. The CDR3 bases are TGTGCCAGCAGTTCACAGGGGAACGGAAACACCATATATTTT. It translates to CASSSQGNGNTIYF.

The V and J genes are TRBV9 and TRBJ2-6; 7 nucleotides agree with TRBD1. The CDR3 has 19 amino acids. Germline CDR1 reads SGDLS; CDR2 reads YYNGEE. V shed 2 bases, J shed 2 bases, and the junction held 13 bases outside the gene matches. The CDR3 DNA sequence: TGTGCCAGCAGCGTCGAGGGGGCAGACAGGGCTACTGGGGCCAACGTCCTGACTTTC. It specifies CASSVEGADRATGANVLTF.

V usage is TRBV3-1 (or the pseudogene TRBV3-2) and J usage is TRBJ1-2; D is uncertain. Trimming took off 4 bases at V and 4 bases at J, with 10 bases between the two ends. The CDR3 length is 13 residues. Germline V gene data show CDR1 as LGHDT and CDR2 as YNNKEL (reference sequence). The CDR3 region has the DNA TGTGCCAGCAGCCCCCTCCGAGGCTATGGCTACACCTTC. Residues: CASSPLRGYGYTF.

The rearrangement links TRBV5-5 to TRBJ2-5, with a possible D match to TRBD1 (6 bases). The CDR3 length is 15 residues. CDR1 SGHKS and CDR2 YYEKEE come from the germline V gene (reference sequence). Trimming stripped 0 bases from V and 5 bases from J, with 14 bases between. CDR3 residues: CASSLGSGGLETQYF. CDR3 coding DNA: TGTGCCAGCAGCTTGGGGTCTGGGGGCTTGGAGACCCAGTACTTC.

The rearrangement links TRBV30 to TRBJ2-5, with TRBD2 matching over 12 bases. Germline CDR1 GTSNPN, CDR2 SVGIG (reference sequence). J gave up 5 bases and V 7 bases, and 8 bases lay outside the gene matches. This CDR3 has 14 residues. CDR3 region: CAFASGGAGETQYF. CDR3 coding DNA: TGTGCCTTCGCTAGCGGGGGGGCCGGGGAGACCCAGTACTTC.

The gene calls are TRBV6-6 and TRBJ1-2; no definite D call. Trimming took 6 bases from V and 1 from J, leaving 9 bases between them. The CDR3 has 13 amino acids. Germline V gene lookup returns CDR1 MNHNY and CDR2 SVGAGI (reference sequence). Here the CDR3 reads CASRLTVNYGYTF. For the CDR3, the DNA is TGTGCCAGCAGACTAACCGTTAACTATGGCTACACCTTC.

CDR3 sequence (DNA): TGTGCCAGCAGATACAAGTTAACTAGCAATCAGCCCCAGCATTTT. Protein product: CASRYKLTSNQPQHF. The chain uses TRBV27 and TRBJ1-5; D is unresolved. Trimming removed 6 bases from V and 0 bases from J, with 12 bases in between. From germline, CDR1 is MNHEY and CDR2 SMNVEV (reference sequence). The CDR3 runs 15 residues.

The chain couples TRBV3-1 (or the pseudogene TRBV3-2) to TRBJ1-6; weak D call: TRBD1 (5 bases). V lost 4 bases and J lost 6, with 13 bases in between. Germline CDR1 and CDR2: LGHDT and YNNKEL (reference sequence). This CDR3 has 15 amino acids. The CDR3 DNA reads as TGTGCCAGCAGCCTAGACAGAGGTTCTAATTCACCCCTCCACTTT. Protein product: CASSLDRGSNSPLHF.

The chain uses TRBV24-1 and TRBJ2-5; possible D gene TRBD1, 5 bases. The CDR3 sequence is 14 residues long. Germline lookup yields CDR1 KGHDR and CDR2 SFDVKD. V was trimmed by 4 bases and J by 5 bases, leaving 13 bases between them. The CDR3 is CATSDPARGETQYF. In DNA form, the CDR3 reads TGTGCCACCAGTGACCCTGCTAGGGGTGAGACCCAGTACTTC.

In this sample, this clone turned up once. The chain couples TRBV7-9 to TRBJ1-2; 10 nucleotides align to TRBD1. CDR3 length: 15 amino acids. V lost 6 bases, J lost 3 bases, and 7 bases stayed unmatched. Per germline, CDR1 SEHNR and CDR2 FQNEAQ (reference sequence). The CDR3 here is CASSSGTGEHYGYTF. The DNA for the CDR3 is TGTGCCAGCAGTTCCGGGACAGGGGAGCACTATGGCTACACCTTC. Full variable domain (remainder filled in from reference TRBV7-9 and TRBJ1-2): DTGVSQNPRHKITKRGQNVTFRCDPISEHNRLYWYRQTLGQGPEFLTYFQNEAQLEKSRLLSDRFSAERPKGSFSTLEIQRTEQGDSAMYLCASSSGTGEHYGYTFGSGTRLTVV.

As concerns this clone: An end of the junction differs from the germline gene, which may be a read error. The chain links TRBV29-1 to TRBJ2-4; the D is unclear. The germline V gene encodes CDR1 SQVTM and CDR2 ANQGSEA. The CDR3 is made up of 11 amino acids. CDR3 coding DNA: TGCAGCGTAGAAGCCGGAAACATTCAGTACTTC. Its protein product is CSVEAGNIQYF.

The rearrangement joins TRBV5-6 to TRBJ1-5, with TRBD1 matching 9 bases. Trimming at V came to 0 bases and at J to 6 bases, leaving 10 bases not matched to a gene. CDR1 SGHDT and CDR2 YYEEEE come from the germline V gene. The CDR3 is 17 amino acids. Written as DNA, the CDR3 is TGTGCCAGCAGCTTGGGGTCGGTGACAGGGGGTTTTCAGCCCCAGCATTTT. Its translation is CASSLGSVTGGFQPQHF.

The CDR3 is CAWSGGRNQPQHF. As DNA, the CDR3 is TGTGCCTGGAGTGGGGGCAGGAATCAGCCCCAGCATTTT. This chain connects TRBV30 to TRBJ1-5; D might be TRBD1 (5 bases). The V gene lost 1 base and the J gene lost 4 bases, with 8 bases spanning the gap. CDR1 and CDR2 from the germline V gene are GTSNPN and SVGIG (reference sequence). The CDR3 has 13 amino acids.

This chain connects TRBV9 to TRBJ2-2; D gene ambiguous. The CDR3 contains 14 residues. V was pared by 1 base and J by 1 base, with 5 bases between. Germline V gene data show CDR1 as SGDLS and CDR2 as YYNGEE. Here the CDR3 DNA reads TGTGCCAGCAGCGTACGAGGGAACACCGGGGAGCTGTTTTTT. It is translated as CASSVRGNTGELFF.

This sequence joins TRBV9 and TRBJ1-2; 8 positions agree with TRBD1. The V gene's germline CDR1 is SGDLS and CDR2 YYNGEE. V shed 2 bases and J 2 bases; nucleotides not matched to a gene: 2. The length of the CDR3 is 14 residues. CDR3 in DNA: TGTGCCAGCAGCGTGGACAGGGACAACTATGGCTACACCTTC. This sequence encodes CASSVDRDNYGYTF.

This chain connects TRBV3-1 (or the pseudogene TRBV3-2) to TRBJ2-6; 10 bases match TRBD1. The CDR3 is 16 residues long. V lost 8 bases, J lost 9 bases, and 13 bases stayed unmatched. The germline V gene has CDR1 LGHDT and CDR2 YNNKEL (reference sequence). CDR3 in amino acids: CASSRAGQGLGNVLTF. For the CDR3, the DNA is TGTGCCAGCTCCAGGGCGGGACAGGGGTTGGGCAACGTCCTGACTTTC.

This clone was recorded only once. The chain couples TRBV19 to TRBJ2-2; 7 nucleotides match TRBD2. Germline V gene data show CDR1 as LNHDA and CDR2 as SQIVND (reference sequence). The CDR3 length is 14 residues. J was trimmed by 3 bases and V by 7 bases; bases with no gene match: 5. As DNA, the CDR3 is TGTGCCAGTAACGCGGGACTATACACCGGGGAGCTGTTTTTT. Translating gives CASNAGLYTGELFF. Full variable domain (remainder filled in from reference TRBV19 and TRBJ2-2): DGGITQSPKYLFRKEGQNVTLSCEQNLNHDAMYWYRQDPGQGLRLIYYSQIVNDFQKGDIAEGYSVSREKKESFPLTVTSAQKNPTAFYLCASNAGLYTGELFFGEGSRLTVL.

The rearrangement links TRBV5-1 to TRBJ1-3, with TRBD1 matching over 8 bases. J lost 0 bases, V lost 3 bases, and 5 bases had no gene match. Germline loops: CDR1 SGHRS, CDR2 YFSETQ. This CDR3 has 16 residues. The CDR3 reads CASSSGQGISGNTIYF. In DNA form, the CDR3 reads TGCGCCAGCAGCTCAGGACAGGGAATCTCTGGAAACACCATATATTTT.

This clone appeared once. The chain carries TRBV7-9 and TRBJ2-5; 9 bases match TRBD1. V lost 10 bases to trimming and J lost 4 bases; unmatched junction nucleotides: 7. The CDR3 is 13 amino acids. Germline CDR1 and CDR2: SEHNR and FQNEAQ (reference sequence). The CDR3 DNA follows: TGTGCCACCCTTAGGACAGGGGCAGAGACCCAGTACTTC. This translates into CATLRTGAETQYF.

CDR3 residues: CAWSVLGGADQPQHF. The CDR3 bases are TGTGCCTGGAGTGTACTAGGGGGTGCGGATCAGCCCCAGCATTTT. The rearrangement uses TRBV30 and TRBJ1-5, with TRBD1 as a possible D gene (6 bases). Germline V lookup: CDR1 GTSNPN, CDR2 SVGIG (reference sequence). This CDR3 is 15 amino acids long. The V gene lost 0 bases and the J gene lost 5 bases, with 14 bases spanning the gap.

This clone turned up a few times. V gene TRBV5-1 combines with J gene TRBJ2-5; weak D call: TRBD1 (5 bases). Germline V gene lookup returns CDR1 SGHRS and CDR2 YFSETQ. The CDR3 extends over 12 amino acids. V was cut by 0 bases and J by 5 bases, with 5 bases left in between. This CDR3 reads CASSLEGETQYF. The CDR3 DNA reads TGCGCCAGCAGCTTGGAGGGGGAGACCCAGTACTTC.